This is a list of T cell receptor beta chains from one sample in a study of Ad26.COV2.S vaccination and SARS-CoV-2 variants. The repertoire was sequenced with immunoSEQ multiplex PCR; TCRdb's copy has only in-frame clones and lacks some. The data show a few hundred thousand clones, 85% to 90% seen once. The specimen was peripheral blood, collected in a trial of Ad26.COV2.S vaccine versus placebo. Source of these receptors: a person between 18 and 59 years old who received the Ad26.COV2.S COVID-19 vaccine or a placebo. Both conserved end residues are part of each CDR3. The D gene is left open where the match is weak. Rows may omit the clone size; those that give it use once, few, many or a size class.

v_call	j_call	d_call	clone_size	cdr3_length	cdr3_nt	cdr3_aa
TRBV9	TRBJ2-1	NA	NA	17	TGTGCCAGCAGCGTAGCAGGACAGTCCGAAGCCTACAATGAGCAGTTCTTC	CASSVAGQSEAYNEQFF
TRBV5-1	TRBJ2-1	TRBD1	once	18	TGCGCCAGCAGCTTGGCCTGGACAGGGGGCACATTCTACAATGAGCAGTTCTTC	CASSLAWTGGTFYNEQFF
TRBV6-5	TRBJ1-4	TRBD1	once	15	TGTGCCAGCAGTTGGGGGACAGGGCTTAATGAAAAACTGTTTTTT	CASSWGTGLNEKLFF
TRBV2	TRBJ2-3	NA	NA	13	TGTGCCAGCGGACGACCACGCACAGATACGCAGTATTTT	CASGRPRTDTQYF
TRBV5-1	TRBJ2-2	TRBD1	NA	17	TGCGCCAGCAGCTTAGCCTCCGGGACAGTTAACACCGGGGAGCTGTTTTTT	CASSLASGTVNTGELFF
TRBV18	TRBJ1-3	TRBD1	NA	15	TGTGCCAGCTCACCTGGGACAGGCTCTGGAAACACCATATATTTT	CASSPGTGSGNTIYF
TRBV6-2/TRBV6-3	TRBJ2-5	TRBD2	NA	20	TGTGCCAGCAGTTACCGATACGCCATCATCATAGCGGGAGGAAAGGAGACCCAGTACTTC	CASSYRYAIIIAGGKETQYF
TRBV18	TRBJ2-3	TRBD2	NA	17	TGTGCCAGCTCACCACGGGGACTATCAGGCGGCACAGATACGCAGTATTTT	CASSPRGLSGGTDTQYF
TRBV27	TRBJ2-1	NA	NA	13	TGTGCCAGCAGTTCCTTGAATTGGGGTGAGCAGTTCTTC	CASSSLNWGEQFF
TRBV19	TRBJ1-2	TRBD1	NA	15	TGTGCCAGTAGTCCGCCGACAGGGAACTTCTATGGCTACACCTTC	CASSPPTGNFYGYTF
TRBV19	TRBJ1-1	NA	NA	15	TGTGCCAGTAGACTCGCCGGGAAGTCAGGCACTGAAGCTTTCTTT	CASRLAGKSGTEAFF
TRBV29-1	TRBJ2-1	TRBD1	NA	18	TGCAGCGTTGAGGGTGGGGCAGGGGGTGCAAGCTCCTACAATGAGCAGTTCTTC	CSVEGGAGGASSYNEQFF
TRBV4-1	TRBJ1-5	TRBD1	once	18	TGCGCCAGCAGCCAAGATAGTACAGGGGGAATGGGCAATCAGCCCCAGCATTTT	CASSQDSTGGMGNQPQHF
TRBV11-3	TRBJ2-2	NA	once	15	TGTGCCAGCAGCTTAGGGCCTTCGAACACCGGGGAGCTGTTTTTT	CASSLGPSNTGELFF
TRBV9	TRBJ2-6	NA	NA	20	TGTGCCAGCAGCGTAGAAGGCCGGATCCGCTCCCTCTCTGGGGCCAACGTCCTGACTTTC	CASSVEGRIRSLSGANVLTF
TRBV27	TRBJ1-1	TRBD1	NA	14	TGTGCCAGCAGCCAACAGGGGAAAAACACTGAAGCTTTCTTT	CASSQQGKNTEAFF
TRBV11-2	TRBJ1-3	NA	NA	18	TGTGCCAGCAGCACCACCTCGGGTCTCCTATTCTCTGGAAACACCATATATTTT	CASSTTSGLLFSGNTIYF
TRBV15	TRBJ2-2	NA	NA	11	TGTGCCACCAGCGACACCGGGGAGCTGTTTTTT	CATSDTGELFF
TRBV4-1	TRBJ1-2	NA	NA	14	TGCGCCAGCAGCCAAGTAATCGGCAGGGCGGGCTACACCTTC	CASSQVIGRAGYTF
TRBV3-1/TRBV3-2	TRBJ1-2	NA	NA	12	TGTGCCAGCACCTACAGGGTCTATGGCTACACCTTC	CASTYRVYGYTF
TRBV5-8	TRBJ1-5	TRBD1	NA	14	TGTGCCAGCAGCGGAGACAGGGGGCGCGGTCCCCAGCATTTT	CASSGDRGRGPQHF
TRBV11-2	TRBJ1-1	NA	NA	14	TGTGCCAGCAGCTTAGGAAATGGGAACACTGAAGCTTTCTTT	CASSLGNGNTEAFF
TRBV7-9	TRBJ1-1	NA	NA	11	TGTGCCAGCAGCCGAAACACTGAAGCTTTCTTT	CASSRNTEAFF
TRBV6-6	TRBJ2-2	TRBD2	NA	16	TGTGCCAGCAATACCTGGACTAGCGGGAACACCGGGGAGCTGTTTTTT	CASNTWTSGNTGELFF
TRBV4-3	TRBJ1-1	NA	NA	16	TGCGCCAGCAGCCAAGGGGCCATTCAAAGGGGAACTGAAGCTTTCTTT	CASSQGAIQRGTEAFF
TRBV5-1	TRBJ2-3	NA	once	12	TGCGCCAGCAACGAGAACACAGATACGCAGTATTTT	CASNENTDTQYF
TRBV18	TRBJ1-1	NA	NA	12	TGTGCCAGCTCACGTGTCGGCCCGGGGGCTTTCTTT	CASSRVGPGAFF
TRBV12-3/TRBV12-4	TRBJ1-2	TRBD1	NA	12	TGTGCCAGCAGTTTAGCGGGACAGACGGGTTACTTC	CASSLAGQTGYF
TRBV6-5	TRBJ1-5	NA	NA	14	TGTGCCAGCAAAAGGACGGTGGAGAATCAGCCCCAGCATTTT	CASKRTVENQPQHF
TRBV29-1	TRBJ2-7	NA	NA	15	TGCAGCGTTGGGGGACTTGTGGGGACCGACTACGGGCAGTACTTC	CSVGGLVGTDYGQYF
TRBV29-1	TRBJ1-2	NA	NA	13	TGCAGCGGGCTCGGGATGTGGACTGGGGGCTACACCTTC	CSGLGMWTGGYTF
TRBV27	TRBJ1-4	NA	NA	15	TGTGCCAGCAGTTTTTTTGGGGGAACTAATGAAAAACTGTTTTTT	CASSFFGGTNEKLFF
TRBV6-5	TRBJ1-2	NA	few	13	TGTGCCAGCAGTTACTTAGCCGAGGATGGCTACACCTTC	CASSYLAEDGYTF
TRBV3-1/TRBV3-2	TRBJ1-4	NA	NA	13	TGTGCCAGCAGGAGGGGAACTAATGAAAAACTGTTTTTT	CASRRGTNEKLFF
TRBV5-1	TRBJ1-1	NA	NA	17	TGCGCCAGCAGCTTAAAAACAGCCCGAACGGAGAACACTGAAGCTTTCTTT	CASSLKTARTENTEAFF
TRBV11-3	TRBJ2-1	TRBD1	NA	20	TGTGCCAGCAGCGCCGGGGGGGGACAGGGGCCCCACGGCATACATCATGAGCAGTTCTTC	CASSAGGGQGPHGIHHEQFF
TRBV7-3	TRBJ2-1	NA	NA	15	TGTGCCAGCAGCCTCGACAGAACGACCTACAATGAGCAGTTCTTC	CASSLDRTTYNEQFF
TRBV27	TRBJ1-2	TRBD1	NA	12	TGTGCCAGCAGACAGGGGTACTATGGCTACACCTTC	CASRQGYYGYTF
TRBV28	TRBJ1-5	NA	once	13	TGTGCCAGCAGCCCCACGCCAGGCCAGCCCCAGCATTTT	CASSPTPGQPQHF
TRBV12-5	TRBJ1-5	NA	NA	16	TGTGCTAGTGCCTGGCGGGGGTACAATAGCAATCAGCCCCAGCATTTT	CASAWRGYNSNQPQHF
TRBV2	TRBJ1-1	NA	NA	13	TGTGCCAGCAGTGAAAATCTGGGGGTGGGCGCTTTCTTT	CASSENLGVGAFF
TRBV5-6	TRBJ1-1	NA	NA	15	TGTGCCAGCAGCTTGAGGGCCCTGGGGTACACTGAAGCTTTCTTT	CASSLRALGYTEAFF
TRBV15	TRBJ2-2	TRBD1	once	17	TGTGCCACCAGCAGCTACACTAGCGGGACAGGGGGCAGGGAGCTGTTTTTT	CATSSYTSGTGGRELFF
TRBV6-2/TRBV6-3	TRBJ1-1	NA	NA	11	TGTGCCAGCAGTTACCTCACTGAAGCTTTCTTT	CASSYLTEAFF
TRBV6-6	TRBJ1-2	NA	NA	14	TGTGCCAGCAGTTTTGAGGGGACTAACTATGGCTACACCTTC	CASSFEGTNYGYTF
TRBV5-1	TRBJ1-1	NA	NA	13	TGCGCCAGCAGCCTGACTCGAAACACTGAAGCTTTCTTT	CASSLTRNTEAFF
TRBV11-3	TRBJ1-2	TRBD1	NA	16	TGTGCCAGCAGCCCCGGGACAGGAATGGGGTTACTTGGCTACACCTTC	CASSPGTGMGLLGYTF
TRBV6-1	TRBJ1-2	TRBD1	few	16	TGTGCCAGCAGTGAAGTAGACAGGGAGGTCGTCTATGGCTACACCTTC	CASSEVDREVVYGYTF
TRBV11-3	TRBJ1-1	TRBD1	NA	13	TGTGCCAGCAGCTTAAGGGGGCAGGGGAAAGCTTTCTTT	CASSLRGQGKAFF
TRBV7-2	TRBJ2-5	TRBD1	NA	13	TGTGCCAGCAGCCGGACAGGCCAAGAGACCCAGTACTTC	CASSRTGQETQYF
TRBV30	TRBJ1-2	NA	NA	13	TGTGCCTGGGTCCGGGACTACCTCTATGGCTACACCTTC	CAWVRDYLYGYTF
TRBV19	TRBJ2-2	TRBD2	NA	16	TGTGCCAGTATGGCGCCGGGACTAGCGGCCACCGGGGAGCTGTTTTTT	CASMAPGLAATGELFF